The 3 T cell receptor beta chains below all came from one sample that was sequenced in a study of cytomegalovirus exposure and HLA in healthy donors. 13 Jbeta primers and 60 Vbeta primers were used for the PCR. Generated by immunoSEQ multiplex PCR, the TCRdb table keeps only in-frame clones and is missing some. Seen in this sample are 130,000 or so clones; the ten most common clones hold roughly 1.6%. Sequenced sample: PBMCs. These receptor sequences come from a woman aged 40 to 50 in good health and CMV-seronegative.

This CDR3 is CASSLAPGQEDGSYNSPLHF. CDR3 sequence (DNA): TGCGCCAGCAGCTTAGCTCCGGGACAGGAGGATGGCTCCTATAATTCACCCCTCCACTTT. The rearrangement links TRBV5-1 to TRBJ1-6; 8 bases agree with TRBD1. With 2 bases clipped from V and 0 bases from J, the junction kept 13 bases outside the gene matches. This CDR3 has 20 amino acids. Germline V gives CDR1 SGHRS, CDR2 YFSETQ.

CDR3 region: CATSRDPGLIPYNEQFF. The CDR3 DNA sequence: TGTGCCACCAGCAGAGATCCAGGGCTAATCCCCTACAATGAGCAGTTCTTC. The chain carries TRBV15 and TRBJ2-1; D is perhaps TRBD1 (5 bases). Trimming took 0 bases from V and 2 from J, leaving 14 bases between them. The CDR3 is 17 residues long. The germline V gene has CDR1 LNHNV and CDR2 YYDKDF (reference sequence).

V is TRBV6-4 and J is TRBJ1-2; D is uncertain. Germline V lookup: CDR1 MRHNA, CDR2 SNTAGT. Trimming shortened V by 4 bases and J by 8 bases, and 8 bases separated the two germline ends. The CDR3 loop spans 11 amino acids. The DNA for the CDR3 is TGTGCCAGCAGTGGGGGAGAAGGCTACACCTTC. Protein sequence: CASSGGEGYTF.